One and the same sample provided the 20 T cell receptor beta chains below, sequenced in a study of a mutant IDH1 vaccine in newly diagnosed glioma. Noted time point: week 47, end of study. Topical imiquimod was applied with each vaccine dose, which held 300 ug of mutant IDH1 20-mer peptide. These receptors lack a known antigen. The assay was immunoSEQ multiplex PCR, and TCRdb's table has in-frame clones only and misses some. The data contain about 56,000 clones, approximately 71% of them singletons. The source material was PBMCs, sampled from a glioma patient whose treatment included an IDH1 peptide vaccine. All receptors derive from a man in his fifties with glioma.

The chain joins TRBV11-3 to TRBJ2-7, with 9 nucleotides matching TRBD1. The trim removed 3 bases at V and 6 bases at J, leaving 6 bases unmatched. The V gene's germline CDR1 is SGHNT and CDR2 YENEEA. CDR3 size: 14 residues. The CDR3 coding sequence is TGTGCCAGCAGCTTTACAGGGGGCGCGGGCGAGCAGTACTTC. Translating gives CASSFTGGAGEQYF.

The rearrangement links TRBV10-3 to TRBJ1-2; 7 positions match TRBD1. Germline values: CDR1 ENHRY, CDR2 SYGVKD. Trimming removed 5 bases from V and 1 base from J; junction bases left unmatched: 7. The CDR3 runs to 15 residues. CDR3 sequence reads: CAISKTGRGNYGYTF. CDR3 in DNA: TGTGCCATCAGTAAGACAGGGAGGGGTAACTATGGCTACACCTTC.

This clone was picked up one time. The chain combines TRBV7-9 with TRBJ2-6, with 11 bases lining up with TRBD2. The CDR3 is 14 amino acids. Germline assignment: CDR1 SEHNR and CDR2 FQNEAQ (reference sequence). Trimming took 5 bases from V and 12 from J; bases not matched to a gene: 6. As DNA, the CDR3 is TGTGCCAGCAGCCTACTAGCGGGGGTTGTCGTCCTGACTTTC. Translating it yields CASSLLAGVVVLTF.

The rearrangement links TRBV6-5 to TRBJ1-1, with D unclear. CDR1 and CDR2 from the germline V gene are MNHEY and SVGAGI. V lost 6 bases to trimming and J lost 7 bases, with 15 bases between them. This CDR3 has 13 amino acids. In nucleotides, the CDR3 is TGTGCCAGCAGGTTACGGAGGCTGGGTGAAGCTTTCTTT. The encoded protein is CASRLRRLGEAFF.

The DNA of the CDR3 is TGTGCCAGCTCTCAGGGGGGGCGCAGCTCCTACGAGCAGTACTTC. This codes for CASSQGGRSSYEQYF. This chain links TRBV2 with TRBJ2-7; tentatively, D is TRBD1 or TRBD2 (7 bases each). Germline-derived CDR1 and CDR2 are SNHLY and FYNNEI. V shed 8 bases and J shed 0 bases, with 17 bases lying between them. The CDR3 loop spans 15 amino acids. The full variable domain, completed using reference TRBV2 and TRBJ2-7, is EPEVTQTPSHQVTQMGQEVILRCVPISNHLYFYWYRQILGQKVEFLVSFYNNEISEKSEIFDDQFSVERPDGSNFTLKIRSTKLEDSAMYFCASSQGGRSSYEQYFGPGTRLTVT.

This clone has more than one count but fewer than ten. This chain connects TRBV10-3 to TRBJ2-7; D is unresolved. Trimming removed 3 bases at V and 6 bases at J, with 6 bases between. The CDR3 has 11 amino acids. Per germline, CDR1 ENHRY and CDR2 SYGVKD. CDR3 amino acids: CAISDLREQYF. For the CDR3, the DNA is TGTGCCATCAGTGATCTGCGCGAGCAGTACTTC.

This clone was counted between two and nine times. The CDR3 region is CASSSDPRETEAFF. As DNA, the CDR3 is TGCGCCAGCAGCTCGGACCCAAGGGAGACTGAAGCTTTCTTT. The rearrangement uses TRBV4-3 and TRBJ1-1, with no clear D. Germline-derived CDR1 and CDR2 are LGHNA and YSLEER. The ends were cut back, 5 bases at V and 5 bases at J, with 15 bases in the middle. This CDR3 has 14 residues.

The chain couples TRBV7-2 to TRBJ2-3, with 14 bases matching TRBD2. Trimming at V came to 5 bases and at J to 5 bases, leaving 6 bases not matched to a gene. The CDR3 covers 16 residues. Germline CDR1 and CDR2: SGHTA and FQGNSA. The CDR3 is CASSIGLAGGRDTQYF. CDR3 DNA sequence: TGTGCCAGCAGCATAGGACTAGCGGGGGGTAGAGATACGCAGTATTTT.

The chain has TRBV18 and TRBJ2-5; D is possibly TRBD2 (6 bases). Germline-derived CDR1 and CDR2 are KGHSH and LQKENI. V gave up 3 bases and J gave up 7 bases, with 15 bases separating them. This CDR3 spans 14 amino acids. Here the CDR3 reads CASSPRGSLGTQYF. CDR3 sequence (DNA): TGTGCCAGCTCACCTCGGGGGTCCTTGGGGACCCAGTACTTC.

The chain employs TRBV7-9 and TRBJ2-5; D remains ambiguous. Germline values: CDR1 SEHNR, CDR2 FQNEAQ (reference sequence). CDR3 length equals 12 residues. Trimming cost V 3 bases and J 7 bases, with 9 bases left between them. CDR3 sequence: CASSFRVGTQYF. In nucleotides, the CDR3 is TGTGCCAGCAGCTTCCGGGTGGGGACCCAGTACTTC.

In its sample, this clone was seen a few times. V usage is TRBV15 and J usage is TRBJ1-1; D is unclear. Germline-derived CDR1 and CDR2 are LNHNV and YYDKDF (reference sequence). Trimming left V 0 bases short and J 4 bases short, with 6 bases between. The CDR3 consists of 13 residues. CDR3 protein: CATSRDETTEAFF. CDR3 in DNA: TGTGCCACCAGCAGAGATGAGACCACTGAAGCTTTCTTT.

The count of this clone is one. The rearrangement joins TRBV5-8 to TRBJ2-7; 7 positions match TRBD1. V gave up 3 bases and J gave up 5 bases; unmatched junction bases: 5. The CDR3 covers 13 residues. Germline CDR1 SGHTS, CDR2 YDEGEE. The CDR3 loop is CASSSDRRHEQYF. CDR3 sequence (DNA): TGTGCCAGCAGCTCGGACAGGCGGCACGAGCAGTACTTC.

This clone has more than one count but fewer than ten. The gene calls are TRBV5-1 and TRBJ1-1; 10 nucleotides agree with TRBD1. CDR1 and CDR2 (germline): SGHRS, YFSETQ. This CDR3 spans 15 amino acids. With 3 bases clipped from V and 6 bases from J, the junction kept 8 bases outside the gene matches. Here the CDR3 reads CASSWIRDRGSEAFF. As DNA, the CDR3 is TGCGCCAGCAGCTGGATCCGGGACAGGGGATCTGAAGCTTTCTTT.

This clone was observed a few times. The J gene is TRBJ1-1, the V gene TRBV6-6; 9 bases line up with TRBD1. Germline V gene sequence: CDR1 MNHNY, CDR2 SVGAGI (reference sequence). The length of the CDR3 is 14 residues. V lost 4 bases to trimming and J lost 5 bases; unmatched junction nucleotides: 5. In DNA, the CDR3 is TGTGCCAGCAGTTCCTCGACAGGGGGGACTGAAGCTTTCTTT. Translation: CASSSSTGGTEAFF.

This chain joins TRBV19 and TRBJ1-5; D unresolved. V was pared by 3 bases and J by 6 bases, with 9 bases between. Germline loops: CDR1 LNHDA, CDR2 SQIVND (reference sequence). This CDR3 has 13 residues. CDR3 DNA sequence: TGTGCCAGTAGTATGGCAGGAGGTCAGCCCCAGCATTTT. It encodes CASSMAGGQPQHF.

This chain joins TRBV5-4 and TRBJ2-1, with 11 bases fitting TRBD2. There are 16 residues in the CDR3. Germline V gives CDR1 SGHNT, CDR2 YYREEE (reference sequence). The junction had 11 bases not matched to a gene; V was cut back by 4 bases and J by 8 bases. The CDR3 protein is CASSTIASGGPDEQFF. CDR3 DNA sequence: TGTGCCAGCAGCACGATAGCTAGCGGGGGGCCGGATGAGCAGTTCTTC.

CDR3 sequence reads: CASSLASRGGAGETQYF. The CDR3 region has the DNA TGTGCCAGCAGCTTAGCGTCGCGCGGGGGGGCCGGGGAGACCCAGTACTTC. V gene TRBV7-6 combines with J gene TRBJ2-5; 9 bases are a match to TRBD2. After removal of 0 bases from V and 5 bases from J, the junction contained 10 bases not matched to a gene. The length of the CDR3 is 17 residues. Per germline, CDR1 SGHVS and CDR2 FNYEAQ.

CDR3 protein: CSVEGGTDTQYF. The DNA of the CDR3 is TGCAGCGTTGAAGGGGGCACAGATACGCAGTATTTT. The V call is TRBV29-1, the J call TRBJ2-3; D is undetermined. With 1 base removed from V and 1 base from J, the gap between germline ends came to 3 bases. Germline CDR1 SQVTM, CDR2 ANQGSEA. The CDR3 consists of 12 residues.

The V and J genes are TRBV5-1 and TRBJ2-3; the match to TRBD2 covers 8 bases. J gave up 0 bases and V 4 bases, and 10 bases lay outside the gene matches. The CDR3 extends over 17 amino acids. Germline loops: CDR1 SGHRS, CDR2 YFSETQ. CDR3 amino acids: CASSPPGGGSSTDTQYF. The CDR3 DNA reads as TGCGCCAGCAGCCCGCCCGGGGGGGGTTCTAGCACAGATACGCAGTATTTT. Drawing the rest from reference TRBV5-1 and TRBJ2-3, the complete variable domain is KAGVTQTPRYLIKTRGQQVTLSCSPISGHRSVSWYQQTPGQGLQFLFEYFSETQRNKGNFPGRFSGRQFSNSRSEMNVSTLELGDSALYLCASSPPGGGSSTDTQYFGPGTRLTVL.

The chain employs TRBV5-5 and TRBJ2-7; D remains ambiguous. V was shortened by 0 bases and J by 5 bases, with 12 bases between the two germline ends. CDR3 size: 14 residues. Germline CDR1 is SGHKS and CDR2 is YYEKEE (reference sequence). DNA for the CDR3: TGTGCCAGCAGCTTGGAGGGCCAAGGAGACGAGCAGTACTTC. The encoded protein is CASSLEGQGDEQYF.